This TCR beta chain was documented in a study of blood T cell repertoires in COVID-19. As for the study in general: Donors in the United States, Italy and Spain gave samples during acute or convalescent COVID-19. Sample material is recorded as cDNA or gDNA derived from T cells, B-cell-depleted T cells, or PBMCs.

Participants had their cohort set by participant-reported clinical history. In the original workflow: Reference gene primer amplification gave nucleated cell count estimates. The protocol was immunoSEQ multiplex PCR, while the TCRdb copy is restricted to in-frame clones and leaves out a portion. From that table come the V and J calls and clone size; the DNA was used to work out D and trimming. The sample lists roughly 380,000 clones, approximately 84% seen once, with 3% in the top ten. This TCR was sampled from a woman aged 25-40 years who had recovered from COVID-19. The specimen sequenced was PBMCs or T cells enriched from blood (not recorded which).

The CDR3 spells CASSLMRENEQFF. CDR3 coding DNA: TGCGCCAGCAGCTTGATGCGGGAGAATGAGCAGTTCTTC. The gene calls are TRBV5-1 and TRBJ2-1; 7 bases map to TRBD2. Germline-derived CDR1 and CDR2 are SGHRS and YFSETQ. V lost 1 base, J lost 7 bases, and 2 bases stayed unmatched. The CDR3 covers 13 residues.